The present entry profiles one T cell receptor (beta chain) with its context. Original analysis: Reference gene primer amplification gave estimated nucleated cell counts. TCRdb's table, derived via immunoSEQ multiplex PCR, lists solely in-frame clones and lacks some. V and J calls and clone size follow that table, whereas D and trimming were derived from the DNA. The sample lists some 190,000 clones; about 85% were seen once. CDR1 and CDR2 (germline): MNHEY, SMNVEV (reference sequence). The J segment lost 7 bases and the V segment lost 6 bases, leaving 25 bases of the junction unmatched. This CDR3 region has 20 residues. This entry is derived from a study of blood T cell repertoires in COVID-19. Study details: The United States, Italy and Spain were the sources of the acute and convalescent COVID-19 samples. T cells, B-cell-depleted T cells, or PBMCs provided the cDNA or gDNA that served as material.

The receptor comes from a woman of 80 years or more with acute or convalescent COVID-19. The sample comprised peripheral blood. This chain connects TRBV27 to TRBJ2-4; TRBD1 matches at 9 bases. CDR3 nucleotides: TGTGCCAGCAGCTCCCGCGCGACCGGGACAGGGCTCTTCTTTGTGAACATTCAGTACTTC. This encodes CASSSRATGTGLFFVNIQYF.